This T cell receptor (beta chain) was found in a study of monozygotic twins with inflammatory bowel disease. This CDR3 contains 14 residues. In germline, CDR1 is MNHEY, CDR2 SMNVEV (reference sequence). Each CDR3 protein gets one entry in TCRdb, which reprocessed the 5' RACE reads and gives no DNA. This table holds 150,000 to 200,000 distinct CDR3 sequences. The sequencing input was blood. The receptor comes from a human donor with ulcerative colitis or Crohn's disease, or a healthy co-twin of an affected twin (not recorded which). This sequence joins TRBV27 and TRBJ1-2; no DNA is available, so the TRBD1 call from TCRdb remains unchecked. The CDR3 sequence is CASSTLTGGYGYTF.